This TCR beta chain was documented in a study of cytomegalovirus exposure and HLA in healthy donors (dated by TCRdb to about 2017). Study-level background: An earlier analysis of approximately 550 of the donors reported approximately 270 Gb of sequence data and roughly 100 million unique TCR beta sequences from 150 million to 200 million T cells. Roughly 300 gigabases of sequencing data and around 80 million unique TCR sequences made up an early release that covered about 640 HLA-typed donors. Of the roughly 400 genotyped donors, 80% to 90% were placed in the genetic ancestry cluster associated with self-reported Caucasian donors. The study was designed to test whether signatures of past pathogen exposure could be identified by cataloging public T cell receptors. The study used immunosequencing to profile the T cell repertoires of more than 650 subjects and linked those repertoires to cytomegalovirus serostatus. Besides the first cohort of 550 to 750 subjects, a separate validation cohort made up of over 95 different subjects was used. High-throughput TCR immunosequencing, statistical association of individual TCRs with disease status, and machine learning were combined to predict cytomegalovirus infection status. In a later analysis, previously published TCR beta repertoires from about 670 donors were re-analyzed and high-resolution HLA genotyping was added so that TCR occurrence patterns could be studied. The later analysis used no new phenotypic data to find candidate immune exposures, relying instead on TCR beta sequences and their occurrence across donors. An earlier analysis of 587 of the donors used high-throughput TCR beta sequencing to judge whether each TCR beta V gene segment behaved as functional or pseudogenic. Donor age, sex, ethnicity and CMV serostatus were compiled alongside the repertoire data. A later genetic analysis took genome-wide SNP genotypes for 398 of the 666 donors and used that subset as a discovery cohort. All discovery cohort repertoires had been generated using a single sequencing platform. Both class I and class II loci were covered by HLA typing, at four-digit resolution. Typing coverage differed by locus: A, B, C, DRB1 and DQB1 were typed in roughly 620-640 donors, DQA1 in around 500, DPA1 in roughly 590, and DPB1 in about 450. Because of strong linkage in the cohort, roughly five DR-DQ haplotypes were treated as single units for association and clustering. Among 300 to 500 genotyped donors of the cohort, an average of approximately 200,000 unique TCR beta nucleotide sequences was sequenced per donor, of which roughly 17% were non-productive. General findings and caveats noted by the study authors: In a later analysis, HLA-associated TCR beta chains were found to be more clonally expanded and to have lower generation probabilities than equally common non-associated chains. In the study, around 160 TCR beta chains were listed as associated with cytomegalovirus. A further reported finding was that TCR beta sequences accurately predicted the HLA-A and HLA-B alleles for most subjects in the first cohort. The cohort was sequenced for TCR beta chains only, and without alpha or paired-chain data the features that could be detected were limited. In a later analysis, some 17,000 TCR beta sequences were associated with specific HLA alleles at a false discovery rate of 0.05. Across donors, most TCR sequences were observed very rarely, whereas some public TCRs were present in many individuals. In a later analysis, TCR association rates were found to vary across HLA loci, with the most associated TCRs seen for DRB1 alleles and the fewest for HLA-C alleles. Correlated functional status among segregating V segments might be attributable to linkage disequilibrium, but an unknown experimental factor could not be ruled out. Because HLA typing was unavailable for some donors at each locus, only the typed subset was used in association tests. In a later genetic analysis, fewer N-insertions in productive TCRs were reported among donors in an Asian-associated ancestry cluster than the roughly 640-donor mean. Because counts were too low, seventeen rarely observed V segments, including chromosome 9 orphons, were left out of the earlier analysis of 587 of the donors. In a later analysis, several top co-occurrence clusters were reported to appear linked to parvovirus B19, influenza, CMV and Epstein-Barr virus. Immune exposure information for the cohort was limited to CMV serostatus. The sequencing pipeline was judged likely to have produced a cluster of highly shared sequence variants as a technical artifact. Presence/absence analyses assumed roughly uniform sequencing depth across donors, an assumption that may not hold. Assigning TCR associations to individual alleles was difficult when HLA alleles, especially DR and DQ, strongly co-occurred. Because the 87-base-pair reads could not distinguish some IMGT-functional V segments, including TRBV6-2 and TRBV6-3, those segments were excluded. According to a later analysis, most CMV-associated TCR beta chains appeared to be HLA-restricted, and the HLA associations seemed to be driven largely by CMV exposure. In vitro tests confirmed that a few of the cytomegalovirus-associated TCR beta chains recognize cytomegalovirus antigens. In both the original and validation cohorts, the classifier was reported to diagnose cytomegalovirus status with high specificity and sensitivity. The authors suggested that the approach could potentially be extended to other disease states and immunological phenotypes. A later genetic analysis associated a missense DCLRE1C variant with V-gene and J-gene trimming of TCR beta chains, and an independent cohort replicated the association. An earlier analysis of roughly 570 of the donors showed that most TCR beta V segments appeared in productive rearrangements either about 87% or about 30% of the time, which broadly matched IMGT annotations.

A note on this clone: The specificity of this receptor is unknown. No much larger clonotype is one base removed from it; base qualities were not supplied.

Library preparation employed the immunoSEQ multiplex PCR assay. A mixture of 60 forward primers for TCR Vbeta segments and 13 reverse primers for TCR Jbeta segments was used in the multiplex PCR. A multiplex PCR assay on genomic DNA amplified the CDR3 region of rearranged TCR beta genes. The Illumina HiSeq System was used to sequence the amplified TCR beta libraries as 87-base-pair reads. The source study handled its data this way. A later analysis tallied roughly 80 million unique TCR beta chains across the 650 to 750 repertoires, and around 10 million of those chains were shared by two or more donors. Raw reads were error-corrected and collapsed into unique sequences with a nearest-neighbor algorithm that merged closely related sequences to remove PCR and sequencing errors. CDR3 sequences were aligned to IMGT reference sequences to assign V, D and J gene segments. For a sequence to be retained, a match of at least six nucleotides was required to both a V gene segment and a J gene segment. A rearrangement counted as productive if the CDR3 had no stop codons and remained in frame with V and J, and every other rearrangement counted as non-productive. Following IMGT convention, CDR3 was defined as the stretch from the second conserved V-encoded cysteine to the conserved J-encoded phenylalanine. The earlier analysis of fewer than 750 of the donors excluded sequences that lacked an unambiguous match to a single V gene segment. In an earlier analysis of around 600 of the donors, V segments were called functional above 56.7% productive rearrangements and were called segregating when the between-donor standard deviation exceeded 5%. A statistical classification framework was developed to diagnose cytomegalovirus status using the catalog of TCR beta chain sequences. In a later analysis, TCR nucleotide sequences were compared against IMGT/GENE-DB human TR gene sequences so that V and J genes could be assigned. A later analysis assigned CDR3 sequences and most-parsimonious VDJ recombination scenarios with the TCRdist pipeline. In a later analysis, each TCR beta chain was defined by its CDR3 amino acid sequence together with its V-gene family, and reads lacking a unique V-gene family were excluded. A later analysis removed 592 highly shared, low-generation-probability nucleotide sequences to deal with suspected cross-contamination and a sequencing artifact. For each public chain, a later analysis derived a clonal expansion index from normalized ranks of inferred template counts within each repertoire. In a later analysis, generation probabilities were computed using a VDJ recombination model fitted to out-of-frame rearrangements, and the results were checked against IGoR. In a later analysis, hypergeometric tests were used to score TCR-TCR, TCR-HLA and TCR-CMV co-occurrence, with a repertoire-size bias correction applied to TCR pairs. A later analysis estimated false discovery rates by permuting HLA or CMV assignments 20 times. In a later analysis, co-occurring TCRs were grouped using DBSCAN, and TCRdist sequence similarity was added for clustering within HLA-allele-positive subsets. Repertoires with fewer than 30,000 or more than 120,000 public chains, plus five repertoires with anomalous nucleotide sharing, were excluded from co-occurrence clustering. TCRdb provides this immuneACCESS table in a form limited to in-frame rearrangements. Some clones are lacking; in checked studies, under half of them reflect an unresolved V gene, and why the rest are absent is not known. V and J calls and clone size follow that table, whereas D and trimming were derived from the DNA. This sample is represented by more than 95,000 clones; about 59% of them were singletons. The top ten hold around 9.7% of the sample.

The cohort consisted of 600 to 700 healthy bone marrow donors. At the time of sampling, every cohort member was nominally healthy, though immune exposures that went unrecorded were likely present. The donor was CMV seropositive and was included in the group of almost 300 seropositive cohort members. Every donor gave a peripheral blood sample, and the peripheral blood mononuclear cells from that sample were used for TCR beta sequencing. Genomic DNA extraction from the blood cell samples was performed with the Qiagen DNeasy Blood Extraction Kit. CDR3 length: 15 amino acids, cysteine to phenylalanine. Kept here is only the CDR3 DNA, which spans 45 bases and is read in frame from base 1. The V end gives up 6 bases and the J end 3 bases, leaving 13 bases in the junction not matched to a gene. CDR1 SQVTM and CDR2 ANQGSEA are derived from the germline V gene.

The specimen sequenced was PBMCs. The V and J segments used are TRBV29-1 and TRBJ2-7; the junction holds 8 bases that match TRBD1. The TCR sequence derives from a middle-aged woman in good health and CMV-seropositive. The sequence in DNA is TGCAGCGTCCCCCTCGTCCGACAGGGGCTCTACGAGCAGTACTTC. Its protein is CSVPLVRQGLYEQYF.